What follows are 10 T cell receptor beta chains derived from one specimen sequenced in a study of metastatic and nonmetastatic thyroid tumors. TCRdb reanalyzed the PCR reads with MiXCR. This table holds roughly 15,000 clones, 22% found once. Thyroid surgery took place with no prior treatment in any patient. Specimen: adjacent normal tissue. The source of these receptors is a female donor with papillary thyroid cancer or a benign thyroid nodule (not recorded which). Some clones in this sample may be carry-over from other donors' samples.

The sample holds one count of this clone. V is TRBV20-1 and J is TRBJ1-6, with D possibly TRBD1 on 5 matching bases. Germline CDR1 reads DFQATT; CDR2 reads SNEGSKA (reference sequence). The V end was cut by 0 bases, the J end by 6 bases, with 18 bases between. The CDR3 is 17 amino acids. Written as DNA, the CDR3 is TGCAGTGCTAGAGATCCGAAGACAGCGACAACTAATTCACCCCTCCACTTT. This gives the protein CSARDPKTATTNSPLHF.

This clone was seen more than once but under ten times. CDR3 nucleotide sequence: TGTGCCAGCAGCTCAGGGGCGGCCTATGGCTACACCTTC. Translated, it gives CASSSGAAYGYTF. The chain joins TRBV2 to TRBJ1-2; weak D call: TRBD1 (6 bases). Trimming removed 6 bases from V and 4 bases from J, with 12 bases in between. CDR1 SNHLY and CDR2 FYNNEI come from the germline V gene. This CDR3 is 13 amino acids long.

The chain links TRBV2 to TRBJ2-7; TRBD1 is a possible D gene (6 bases). The germline V gene encodes CDR1 SNHLY and CDR2 FYNNEI. V was cut by 7 bases and J by 3 bases, with 19 bases left in between. The CDR3 has 15 residues. CDR3 coding DNA: TGTGCCAGCACGACAGGAGGCTTTGGGGTCTACGAGCAGTACTTC. Its translation: CASTTGGFGVYEQYF.

The V and J genes are TRBV10-2 and TRBJ1-5; D is perhaps TRBD1 (6 bases). Germline CDR1 and CDR2: WSHSY and SAAADI. The CDR3 totals 14 residues. Trimming removed 4 bases from V and 4 bases from J, with 11 bases in between. CDR3 in amino acids: CASSARTENQPQHF. The CDR3 DNA reads TGCGCCAGCAGTGCCCGGACAGAGAATCAGCCCCAGCATTTT.

Here the CDR3 DNA reads TGCGCCAGCAGCCAAGTAGGGGCTCAGGGCGGCATTCAGTACTTC. It is translated as CASSQVGAQGGIQYF. The rearrangement uses TRBV4-1 and TRBJ2-4, with D perhaps TRBD1 (5 bases). The CDR3 has 15 amino acids. CDR1 and CDR2 (germline): MGHRA, YSYEKL. The V end was cut by 1 base, the J end by 9 bases, with 16 bases between.

V gene TRBV2 combines with J gene TRBJ1-1, with D possibly matching TRBD1 (6 bases). V was pared by 11 bases and J by 0 bases, with 10 bases between. CDR3 length: 12 amino acids. Germline CDR1 reads SNHLY; CDR2 reads FYNNEI. The CDR3 spells CAGRTVNTEAFF. The DNA of the CDR3 is TGTGCCGGTCGGACAGTGAACACTGAAGCTTTCTTT.

With respect to this clone: A read error may be the cause here, since a much bigger clone is one base away. The chain carries TRBV11-3 and TRBJ2-2; D is possibly TRBD2 (5 bases). The V and J ends lost 3 bases and 3 bases respectively, with 11 bases between them. CDR1 is SGHNT and CDR2 is YENEEA in the germline V gene. The CDR3 loop spans 15 amino acids. The CDR3 DNA reads TGTGCCAGCAGCTTGGACGGGGTGGACACCGGGGAGCTGTTTTTT. Its protein product is CASSLDGVDTGELFF.

The rearrangement links TRBV20-1 to TRBJ2-2, with 7 bases identical to TRBD2. V trimming: 6 bases; J trimming: 4 bases; junction bases outside the gene matches: 11. Germline V gene sequence: CDR1 DFQATT, CDR2 SNEGSKA (reference sequence). This CDR3 has 15 amino acids. CDR3 bases: TGCAGTGCGTCCGGGGAGGGACCCGGCACCGGGGAGCTGTTTTTT. Translated, it gives CSASGEGPGTGELFF.

The chain has TRBV12-5 and TRBJ1-2; no firm D call. Germline assignment: CDR1 LGHNT and CDR2 FRNRAP. V was shortened by 0 bases and J by 8 bases, with 7 bases between the two germline ends. This CDR3 has 12 amino acids. CDR3 DNA: TGTGCTAGTGGTTTGGTACTTTCCGGCTACACCTTC. This translates into CASGLVLSGYTF.

In this sample, this clone turned up a few times. The chain recombines TRBV11-3 with TRBJ2-2; 8 nucleotides match TRBD1. The trim removed 5 bases at V and 7 bases at J, leaving 9 bases unmatched. CDR1 SGHNT and CDR2 YENEEA come from the germline V gene. The CDR3 has 15 residues. CDR3 in DNA: TGTGCCAGCAGCCTCCGGACAGGGCAAGGCGGGGAGCTGTTTTTT. Its translation is CASSLRTGQGGELFF. Based on the CDR3 plus reference TRBV11-3 and TRBJ2-2, the full variable domain is EAGVVQSPRYKIIEKKQPVAFWCNPISGHNTLYWYLQNLGQGPELLIRYENEEAVDDSQLPKDRFSAERLKGVDSTLKIQPAELGDSAVYLCASSLRTGQGGELFFGEGSRLTVL.